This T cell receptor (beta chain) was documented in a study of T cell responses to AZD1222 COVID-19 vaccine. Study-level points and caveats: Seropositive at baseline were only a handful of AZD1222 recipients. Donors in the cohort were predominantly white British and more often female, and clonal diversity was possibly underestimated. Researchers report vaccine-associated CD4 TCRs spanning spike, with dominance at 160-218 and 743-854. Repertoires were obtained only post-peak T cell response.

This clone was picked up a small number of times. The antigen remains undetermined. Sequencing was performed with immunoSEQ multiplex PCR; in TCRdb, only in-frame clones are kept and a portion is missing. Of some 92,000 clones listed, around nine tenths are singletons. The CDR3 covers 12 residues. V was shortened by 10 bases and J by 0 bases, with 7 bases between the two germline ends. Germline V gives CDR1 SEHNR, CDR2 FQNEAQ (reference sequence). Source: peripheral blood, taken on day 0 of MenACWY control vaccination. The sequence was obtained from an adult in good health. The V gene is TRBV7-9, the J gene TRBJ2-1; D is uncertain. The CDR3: CAIPSSYNEQFF. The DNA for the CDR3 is TGTGCCATACCGAGCTCCTACAATGAGCAGTTCTTC.